The T cell receptor (beta chain) under discussion was sequenced for a study of somatic mutations in cytotoxic T cells in rheumatoid arthritis. CD4+ and CD8+ cells were isolated by positive magnetic bead selection, with purity checked by flow cytometry. Data came from immunoSEQ multiplex PCR; TCRdb stores just in-frame clones and leaves some out. Of over 15,000 clones listed, around four fifths were seen once; the top ten hold over 13%. This CDR3 region has 15 residues. Germline V gene sequence: CDR1 ENHRY, CDR2 SYGVKD. V shed 2 bases and J 3 bases; nucleotides not matched to a gene: 7. The chain employs TRBV10-3 and TRBJ2-7, with TRBD2 identical over 7 bases. The sequence derives from an adult with rheumatoid arthritis. The sequenced sample consisted of CD8+ T cells sorted from blood. CDR3 sequence reads: CAISETSGLVYEQYF. The CDR3 bases are TGTGCCATCAGTGAGACCTCCGGACTAGTCTACGAGCAGTACTTC.